The rows below give T cell receptor beta chains drawn from one sample of a study of T cell changes during pregnancy in multiple sclerosis. Profiled with immunoSEQ multiplex PCR; TCRdb holds only in-frame clones, not every one. The sample lists about 67,000 clones, roughly 90% occurring once. This specimen consisted of peripheral blood, obtained in the second trimester of pregnancy. All receptors come from a female donor in good health, enrolled as a control in a pregnancy study. The CDR3 runs from the conserved cysteine through the conserved F or W. D genes are given only for firm matches. The size of a clone is reported for some rows only, either as once, few or many, or as a class for expanded clones.

CDR3 DNA: TGTGCCTGGACTAGCGGGAGTGCAGATACGCAGTATTTT
CDR3 protein: CAWTSGSADTQYF
clone size: NA
D gene: TRBD2
V gene: TRBV30
J gene: TRBJ2-3

CDR3 DNA: TGTGCCAGCAGCCGATACGGAGAGGGAGATACGCAGTATTTT
CDR3 protein: CASSRYGEGDTQYF
clone size: NA
D gene: NA
V gene: TRBV5-5
J gene: TRBJ2-3

CDR3 DNA: TGTGCCTGGCGTAAACAGGGGAGCGAGCCCCAGCATTTT
CDR3 protein: CAWRKQGSEPQHF
clone size: NA
D gene: TRBD1
V gene: TRBV30
J gene: TRBJ1-5

CDR3 DNA: TGTGCCAGCAGCTTGTTAGAAGAGACCCAGTACTTC
CDR3 protein: CASSLLEETQYF
clone size: NA
D gene: NA
V gene: TRBV5-6
J gene: TRBJ2-5

CDR3 DNA: TGTGCCAGCAGCCAAGCGCCGGGACAGCCAAGCACAGATACGCAGTATTTT
CDR3 protein: CASSQAPGQPSTDTQYF
clone size: NA
D gene: TRBD1
V gene: TRBV27
J gene: TRBJ2-3

CDR3 DNA: TGTGCCAGCAGCTTGCTGACTAGCCTTAACAATGAGCAGTTCTTC
CDR3 protein: CASSLLTSLNNEQFF
clone size: NA
D gene: TRBD2
V gene: TRBV7-6
J gene: TRBJ2-1

CDR3 DNA: TGTGCCAGCAGCTTAGATGTCGGCAATGAGCAGTTCTTC
CDR3 protein: CASSLDVGNEQFF
clone size: few
D gene: NA
V gene: TRBV11-2
J gene: TRBJ2-1

CDR3 DNA: TGTGCCAGCAGCTTATTCCGGGACTCTGGAAACACCATATATTTT
CDR3 protein: CASSLFRDSGNTIYF
clone size: NA
D gene: NA
V gene: TRBV7-8
J gene: TRBJ1-3

CDR3 DNA: TGTGCCAGCAGTGCTGCGCTCGGGGAGCTGTTTTTT
CDR3 protein: CASSAALGELFF
clone size: NA
D gene: NA
V gene: TRBV6-5
J gene: TRBJ2-2

CDR3 DNA: TGTGCCAGCAGCTTAAAAAAGCAGGGTAACGGGGAGCTGTTTTTT
CDR3 protein: CASSLKKQGNGELFF
clone size: NA
D gene: NA
V gene: TRBV7-9
J gene: TRBJ2-2

CDR3 DNA: TGTGCCAGCAGTACCGGGAACAATGAGCAGTTCTTC
CDR3 protein: CASSTGNNEQFF
clone size: NA
D gene: NA
V gene: TRBV6-1
J gene: TRBJ2-1

CDR3 DNA: TGTGCCAGCTCACCAACTTCCGGGACAGGGTACAATGAGCAGTTCTTC
CDR3 protein: CASSPTSGTGYNEQFF
clone size: NA
D gene: TRBD1
V gene: TRBV18
J gene: TRBJ2-1

CDR3 DNA: TGTGCCAGCAGTGGACAGGGGGCAAGGGATCAGCCCCAGCATTTT
CDR3 protein: CASSGQGARDQPQHF
clone size: once
D gene: TRBD1
V gene: TRBV6-6
J gene: TRBJ1-5

CDR3 DNA: TGTGCCAGCAGACAGAACACTGAAGCTTTCTTT
CDR3 protein: CASRQNTEAFF
clone size: once
D gene: NA
V gene: TRBV7-9
J gene: TRBJ1-1

CDR3 DNA: TGTGCCAGCAGTCGGGCGGCAGCGGGAGGTTACGAGCAGTACTTC
CDR3 protein: CASSRAAAGGYEQYF
clone size: NA
D gene: TRBD2
V gene: TRBV27
J gene: TRBJ2-7

CDR3 DNA: TGTGCCAGCAGCTTAACGTACAGCTACAATGAGCAGTTCTTC
CDR3 protein: CASSLTYSYNEQFF
clone size: few
D gene: NA
V gene: TRBV7-3
J gene: TRBJ2-1

CDR3 DNA: TGTGCCAGCAGTCTTAATCCTAGCGGCCGTAGAGAGACCCAGTACTTC
CDR3 protein: CASSLNPSGRRETQYF
clone size: NA
D gene: TRBD2
V gene: TRBV5-5
J gene: TRBJ2-5

CDR3 DNA: TGTGCCAGCAGCTTGGCCACAGGGTATACCGCCTACGAGCAGTACTTC
CDR3 protein: CASSLATGYTAYEQYF
clone size: NA
D gene: NA
V gene: TRBV7-8
J gene: TRBJ2-7

CDR3 DNA: TGTGCCACCAGCAGAGAGATCCGGCCGGAGGAGCAGTACTTC
CDR3 protein: CATSREIRPEEQYF
clone size: NA
D gene: NA
V gene: TRBV15
J gene: TRBJ2-7

CDR3 DNA: TGTGCCAGCAGCAAAATCCCCTTCACGGGCCCCCTGCAGGGCGAGCAGTACTTC
CDR3 protein: CASSKIPFTGPLQGEQYF
clone size: NA
D gene: NA
V gene: TRBV7-8
J gene: TRBJ2-7

CDR3 DNA: TGTGCCAGTAGTACCCCAGACAGCGCAGTTCAGTACTTC
CDR3 protein: CASSTPDSAVQYF
clone size: NA
D gene: NA
V gene: TRBV19
J gene: TRBJ2-4

CDR3 DNA: TGCAGCGCCCTAGACAGGGTTGCGACTGAAGCTTTCTTT
CDR3 protein: CSALDRVATEAFF
clone size: NA
D gene: TRBD1
V gene: TRBV29-1
J gene: TRBJ1-1

CDR3 DNA: TGTGCCAGCAGTGAATATAGAGGGGTAGCGGGCTTCCAAGAGACCCAGTACTTC
CDR3 protein: CASSEYRGVAGFQETQYF
clone size: NA
D gene: TRBD2
V gene: TRBV25-1
J gene: TRBJ2-5

CDR3 DNA: TGCGCCAGCACCGCTGGGACTTTTGGCAATGAGCAGTTCTTC
CDR3 protein: CASTAGTFGNEQFF
clone size: once
D gene: NA
V gene: TRBV5-1
J gene: TRBJ2-1

CDR3 DNA: TGTGCCAGCAGCGTAGTTGGGGCAGGGGGTACGGATACGCAGTATTTT
CDR3 protein: CASSVVGAGGTDTQYF
clone size: NA
D gene: TRBD1
V gene: TRBV9
J gene: TRBJ2-3

CDR3 DNA: TGTGCCACCAGCAGAGAGGGGGGAGAGAGCCTCTGGGCAGCTTTCTTT
CDR3 protein: CATSREGGESLWAAFF
clone size: once
D gene: NA
V gene: TRBV15
J gene: TRBJ1-1

CDR3 DNA: TGTGCCAGCAGCGTAGGGGGACTAGCCCGGGGCGGGGAGCTGTTTTTT
CDR3 protein: CASSVGGLARGGELFF
clone size: NA
D gene: TRBD2
V gene: TRBV9
J gene: TRBJ2-2

CDR3 DNA: TGTGCCAGTACGGGAGTAGGGGAGACCCAGTACTTC
CDR3 protein: CASTGVGETQYF
clone size: NA
D gene: NA
V gene: TRBV2
J gene: TRBJ2-5

CDR3 DNA: TGTGCCACTAGGGATGGGACAGGGGGAGGCAATCAGCCCCAGCATTTT
CDR3 protein: CATRDGTGGGNQPQHF
clone size: NA
D gene: TRBD1
V gene: TRBV10-3
J gene: TRBJ1-5

CDR3 DNA: TGCGCCAGCAACTCGGGACAGGTCACCGGGGAGCTGTTTTTT
CDR3 protein: CASNSGQVTGELFF
clone size: NA
D gene: TRBD1
V gene: TRBV5-1
J gene: TRBJ2-2

CDR3 DNA: TGTGCCAGCAGAGGGACAACCTACGAGCAGTACTTC
CDR3 protein: CASRGTTYEQYF
clone size: NA
D gene: NA
V gene: TRBV28
J gene: TRBJ2-7

CDR3 DNA: TGCGCCAGCAGCTTGGCTACAGGGGGCAAAGAGACCCAGTACTTC
CDR3 protein: CASSLATGGKETQYF
clone size: once
D gene: TRBD1
V gene: TRBV5-1
J gene: TRBJ2-5

CDR3 DNA: TGCGCCAGCAACTCCGGGACAGGGGAAGAGACCCAGTACTTC
CDR3 protein: CASNSGTGEETQYF
clone size: NA
D gene: TRBD1
V gene: TRBV5-1
J gene: TRBJ2-5

CDR3 DNA: TGTGCCAGCAGCCCAACAATAACCTCCTACAATGAGCAGTTCTTC
CDR3 protein: CASSPTITSYNEQFF
clone size: NA
D gene: NA
V gene: TRBV7-2
J gene: TRBJ2-1

CDR3 DNA: TGTGCCTGGAGTGAAGGGGGGGGTCACACCGGGGAGCTGTTTTTT
CDR3 protein: CAWSEGGGHTGELFF
clone size: NA
D gene: NA
V gene: TRBV30
J gene: TRBJ2-2

CDR3 DNA: TGTGCCAGCAGCTCCAGCAGGGATGTATCTTATTTTCCTTTCTTT
CDR3 protein: CASSSSRDVSYFPFF
clone size: NA
D gene: NA
V gene: TRBV7-2
J gene: TRBJ1-1

CDR3 DNA: TGTGCCAGCAGCTTCAGCGGGAGCAGACGGGAGCTGTTTTTT
CDR3 protein: CASSFSGSRRELFF
clone size: NA
D gene: TRBD2
V gene: TRBV7-2
J gene: TRBJ2-2

CDR3 DNA: TGTGCCAGCAGGACAGGGGGGAGGAAGACCCAGTACTTC
CDR3 protein: CASRTGGRKTQYF
clone size: NA
D gene: TRBD1
V gene: TRBV6-5
J gene: TRBJ2-5

CDR3 DNA: TGTGCCAGCTCACCGACCTTCGAGGGTGAGCAGTTCTTC
CDR3 protein: CASSPTFEGEQFF
clone size: NA
D gene: NA
V gene: TRBV18
J gene: TRBJ2-1

CDR3 DNA: TGTGCCAGCGGAACAGGGTTTCGTGGCTACACCTTC
CDR3 protein: CASGTGFRGYTF
clone size: NA
D gene: NA
V gene: TRBV2
J gene: TRBJ1-2

CDR3 DNA: TGTGCCAGCAGCCCCTATTCCGTTAACCAAGAGACCCAGTACTTC
CDR3 protein: CASSPYSVNQETQYF
clone size: NA
D gene: NA
V gene: TRBV27
J gene: TRBJ2-5

CDR3 DNA: TGTGCCAGCAGCCAAGGACCGGGACTAGCGGGGGGGCTGGTTGAGCAGTTCTTC
CDR3 protein: CASSQGPGLAGGLVEQFF
clone size: NA
D gene: TRBD2
V gene: TRBV14
J gene: TRBJ2-1